The 9 T cell receptor beta chains below were found in one sample sequenced in a study of beta chain features in type 1 diabetes. The whole isolated RNA underwent reverse transcription, so sequencing captured expressed TCRB transcripts. Data came from immunoSEQ multiplex PCR; TCRdb stores just in-frame clones and leaves some out. The repertoire consists of around 500,000 clones, with approximately 10% occurring once and the leading ten covering over 0.035%. Specimen: naive CD4+ T cells from blood. Source of these receptors: a woman aged 18-29 years in good health.

This clone was found a few times. The chain recombines TRBV9 with TRBJ2-3; D call uncertain. V was clipped by 7 bases and J by 1 base, with 13 bases between them. Germline values: CDR1 SGDLS, CDR2 YYNGEE. The CDR3 extends over 14 amino acids. The DNA of the CDR3 is TGTGCCAGCTCGCTCCTCGTAGGCACAGATACGCAGTATTTT. It specifies CASSLLVGTDTQYF. Full variable domain (missing parts from reference TRBV9 and TRBJ2-3): DSGVTQTPKHLITATGQRVTLRCSPRSGDLSVYWYQQSLDQGLQFLIQYYNGEERAKGNILERFSAQQFPDLHSELNLSSLELGDSALYFCASSLLVGTDTQYFGPGTRLTVL.

The rearrangement uses TRBV20-1 and TRBJ2-2; perhaps TRBD1 as D (6 bases). The CDR3 spans 11 residues. Trimming took 5 bases from V and 9 from J, leaving 10 bases between them. Germline V gene data show CDR1 as DFQATT and CDR2 as SNEGSKA (reference sequence). The CDR3 nucleotides read TGCAGTGCTTACCAGGGGAGGGAGCTGTTTTTT. Encoded protein: CSAYQGRELFF.

This clone was seen repeatedly, ten times or more. J is TRBJ2-3 and V is TRBV7-9; 10 bases align to TRBD2. V dropped 6 bases and J dropped 3; count of bases not matched to a gene: 6. The CDR3 spans 15 residues. Germline lookup yields CDR1 SEHNR and CDR2 FQNEAQ (reference sequence). The CDR3 DNA sequence: TGTGCCAGCAGTTTCCTAGCGGGAGTAACAGATACGCAGTATTTT. Its protein product is CASSFLAGVTDTQYF.

The genes are TRBV28 and TRBJ1-2, with D uncertain. This CDR3 contains 12 residues. The germline V and J ends were trimmed by 9 bases and 4 bases, with 12 bases remaining between them. Germline V gives CDR1 MDHEN, CDR2 SYDVKM. The CDR3 loop reads CASFGAGYGYTF. For the CDR3, the DNA is TGTGCCAGTTTTGGTGCCGGCTATGGCTACACCTTC.

This clone was counted a few times. V gene TRBV5-4 combines with J gene TRBJ2-5; possibly TRBD2 for D (7 bases). Trimming left V 0 bases short and J 0 bases short, with 12 bases between. CDR1 is SGHNT, CDR2 YYREEE, per germline (reference sequence). CDR3 length: 16 amino acids. CDR3 DNA: TGTGCCAGCAGCTTGGGAAGGGGGAGGGACCAAGAGACCCAGTACTTC. Its protein product is CASSLGRGRDQETQYF. The full variable domain, in which reference TRBV5-4 and TRBJ2-5 provide the parts outside the CDR3, is ETGVTQSPTHLIKTRGQQVTLRCSSQSGHNTVSWYQQALGQGPQFIFQYYREEENGRGNFPPRFSGLQFPNYSSELNVNALELDDSALYLCASSLGRGRDQETQYFGPGTRLLVL.

The chain is built from TRBV5-6 and TRBJ2-7, with D unresolved. CDR3 length: 14 amino acids. From germline, CDR1 is SGHDT and CDR2 YYEEEE. V lost 2 bases to trimming and J lost 7 bases, with 16 bases between them. CDR3 in amino acids: CASSFLSNLREQYV. The CDR3 bases are TGTGCCAGCAGCTTTCTAAGCAACCTAAGGGAGCAGTACGTC.

In this sample, this clone turned up a few times. This sequence joins TRBV6-6 and TRBJ2-1; 7 nucleotides match TRBD2. This CDR3 is built from 14 residues. Germline V gives CDR1 MNHNY, CDR2 SVGAGI (reference sequence). Unmatched junction bases numbered 7, after V lost 8 bases and J lost 3 bases. This CDR3 reads CASGRLADYNEQFF. The CDR3 coding sequence is TGTGCCAGCGGACGGCTAGCGGACTACAATGAGCAGTTCTTC.

This clone appeared a few times. This chain connects TRBV9 to TRBJ2-6; weak D call: TRBD1 (5 bases). Germline assignment: CDR1 SGDLS and CDR2 YYNGEE. CDR3 length equals 15 residues. V lost 1 base to trimming and J lost 2 bases, with 7 bases between them. The chain's CDR3 is CASSVWGPGANVLTF. As DNA, the CDR3 is TGTGCCAGCAGCGTATGGGGCCCTGGGGCCAACGTCCTGACTTTC.

This clone was detected only a few times. The chain is built from TRBV21-1 and TRBJ2-5; the table calls TRBD1, which could not be checked here. TRBV21-1 is a recognized pseudogene. This CDR3 is 20 amino acids long. In nucleotides, the CDR3 is TGTGCCAGCAGCAAAGATCCCGGGACAGGGCGTCGGGCCAACCAAGAGACCCAGTACTTC. Protein product: CASSKDPGTGRRANQETQYF.